These 19 T cell receptor beta chains were all obtained from the same sample, sequenced in a study of cytomegalovirus exposure and HLA in healthy donors. The PCR had 60 Vbeta and 13 Jbeta primers. Sequencing was performed with immunoSEQ multiplex PCR; in TCRdb, only in-frame clones are kept and a portion is missing. Among approximately 190,000 clones listed, about 87% were seen once. Sequencing input: PBMCs. These TCRs come from a man aged 25-40 years in good health and CMV-seronegative.

V gene TRBV28 combines with J gene TRBJ2-1; TRBD1 matches at 8 bases. Germline trimming cut 3 bases from V and 9 bases from J; bases unmatched to any gene: 4. This CDR3 has 13 amino acids. Germline-derived CDR1 and CDR2 are MDHEN and SYDVKM. The CDR3 sequence is CASSFQGAGEQFF. The CDR3 DNA reads as TGTGCCAGCAGTTTTCAGGGGGCCGGTGAGCAGTTCTTC.

A note on this clone: The junction does not match germline at one end; this may be a read error. This chain links TRBV7-7 with TRBJ2-1, with 8 positions matching TRBD2. The CDR3 has 17 residues. Germline V gene data show CDR1 as SSHAT and CDR2 as FNYEAQ (reference sequence). The CDR3 sequence is CASSLTPGLGFRNEQFF. The CDR3 nucleotides are TGTGCTAGCAGCTTGACCCCGGGACTAGGTTTTCGGAATGAGCAGTTCTTC.

The V and J genes are TRBV28 and TRBJ1-2; TRBD1 matches 9 bases. There are 14 residues in the CDR3. V was pared by 6 bases and J by 5 bases, with 7 bases of the junction left unmatched. CDR1 is MDHEN and CDR2 is SYDVKM in the germline V gene. CDR3: CASSWTGATYGYTF. The CDR3 DNA follows: TGTGCCAGCAGCTGGACAGGGGCGACATATGGCTACACCTTC.

The genes are TRBV7-9 and TRBJ1-2, with 7 positions matching TRBD1. Germline CDR1 is SEHNR and CDR2 is FQNEAQ (reference sequence). V was clipped by 1 base and J by 8 bases; unmatched bases: 10. The CDR3 loop spans 15 amino acids. CDR3 in DNA: TGTGCCAGCAGCTTAGTCACAGGGGCGACGGGCGGCTACACCTTC. It encodes CASSLVTGATGGYTF.

This clone was counted only a few times. This rearrangement joins TRBV5-5 to TRBJ1-3; D gene ambiguous. V was pared by 5 bases and J by 0 bases, with 6 bases between. There are 13 residues in the CDR3. Per the germline V gene, CDR1 is SGHKS and CDR2 is YYEKEE (reference sequence). CDR3 coding DNA: TGTGCCAGCAGGAGGGACTCTGGAAACACCATATATTTT. Protein product: CASRRDSGNTIYF.

The V and J genes are TRBV30 and TRBJ2-6, with TRBD1 matching 10 bases. The V gene's germline CDR1 is GTSNPN and CDR2 SVGIG (reference sequence). The junction had 5 bases not matched to a gene; V was cut back by 0 bases and J by 0 bases. The CDR3 is 18 residues long. This chain's CDR3 is CAWSVPGQGDSGANVLTF. The CDR3 DNA is TGTGCCTGGAGTGTACCTGGACAGGGGGACTCTGGGGCCAACGTCCTGACTTTC.

The chain combines TRBV2 with TRBJ2-7; a weak D match, TRBD1 (6 bases). Germline V gene lookup returns CDR1 SNHLY and CDR2 FYNNEI. Between the trimmed V and J ends, which lost 4 bases and 2 bases, there was a span of 15 bases. The CDR3 extends over 15 amino acids. In DNA, the CDR3 is TGTGCCAGCAGTGCAATGCCAGGGGATCCCTACGAGCAGTACTTC. Its translation is CASSAMPGDPYEQYF.

V is TRBV5-1 and J is TRBJ1-2; maybe TRBD1 (5 bases). CDR1 is SGHRS and CDR2 is YFSETQ in the germline V gene. This CDR3 contains 13 residues. Trimming stripped 7 bases from V and 8 bases from J, with 18 bases between. CDR3 coding DNA: TGCGCCAGCTCCTTGGAGGGGTATGCCGGCTACACCTTC. It yields the protein CASSLEGYAGYTF.

CDR3 region: CASRWDTASSGANVLTF. CDR3 sequence (DNA): TGCGCCAGCAGATGGGACACCGCATCGTCTGGGGCCAACGTCCTGACTTTC. The chain joins TRBV5-1 to TRBJ2-6; maybe TRBD1 (6 bases). The CDR3 runs to 17 residues. Germline V gives CDR1 SGHRS, CDR2 YFSETQ. The germline V and J ends were trimmed by 5 bases and 1 base, with 16 bases remaining between them.

V gene TRBV5-1 combines with J gene TRBJ2-3; no firm D call. This CDR3 contains 13 residues. CDR1 is SGHRS, CDR2 YFSETQ, per germline. Trimming stripped 4 bases from V and 4 bases from J, with 10 bases between. CDR3 sequence: CASSPVTPDTQYF. The CDR3 DNA is TGCGCCAGCAGCCCGGTCACTCCAGATACGCAGTATTTT.

Remarks on this clone: One end of the junction is discordant with germline, which a read error may explain. This rearrangement joins TRBV7-9 to TRBJ2-7, with D possibly being TRBD1 (6 bases). CDR1 SEHNR and CDR2 FQNEAQ come from the germline V gene (reference sequence). CDR3 length: 17 residues. The CDR3 loop reads CSSSRQSITQGSYEQYF. CDR3 sequence (DNA): TGTTCCAGCAGCCGACAATCCATAACTCAGGGGTCCTACGAGCAGTACTTC.

The chain couples TRBV19 to TRBJ1-5; D is possibly TRBD1 (5 bases). The length of the CDR3 is 15 residues. Per the germline V gene, CDR1 is LNHDA and CDR2 is SQIVND (reference sequence). V shed 0 bases and J shed 4 bases, with 10 bases lying between them. This CDR3 reads CASSIDRGENQPQHF. CDR3 DNA sequence: TGTGCCAGTAGTATAGATCGGGGGGAAAATCAGCCCCAGCATTTT.

Remarks on this clone: One end of the junction varies from germline; a read error may be responsible. The J gene is TRBJ2-7, the V gene TRBV7-9, with TRBD1 matching 10 bases. This CDR3 is 15 amino acids long. Per germline, CDR1 SEHNR and CDR2 FQNEAQ (reference sequence). The CDR3 DNA is TGTGCCAGCAGCCCCAAGACAGGGGGCTCCTACAAGCAGTACTTC. As protein: CASSPKTGGSYKQYF.

The CDR3 sequence: CASSLRVSLGTGGETQYF. CDR3 nucleotide sequence: TGTGCCAGCAGCTTAAGAGTTTCCTTAGGGACAGGGGGGGAGACCCAGTACTTC. V gene TRBV7-2 combines with J gene TRBJ2-5, with 11 bases lining up with TRBD1. From germline, CDR1 is SGHTA and CDR2 FQGNSA. The ends lost 2 bases at V and 5 bases at J; junction bases unmatched: 13. The CDR3 length is 18 residues.

V gene TRBV30 combines with J gene TRBJ2-5, with TRBD1 matching 7 bases. Judging by the DNA end, TRBJ2-7 fits better; the J call may be wrong. The CDR3 totals 14 residues. Germline loops: CDR1 GTSNPN, CDR2 SVGIG (reference sequence). The CDR3 nucleotides read TGTGCCTGGAGTCCAATTAATACAGGGGACGAGCAGTACTTC. This encodes CAWSPINTGDEQYF.

V usage is TRBV4-3 and J usage is TRBJ1-4, with no clear D. The germline V gene has CDR1 LGHNA and CDR2 YSLEER. The V gene lost 0 bases and the J gene lost 7 bases, with 15 bases spanning the gap. The CDR3 totals 16 residues. The DNA for the CDR3 is TGCGCCAGCAGCCAAGATCGAGGGAGTGTCGCTGAAAAACTGTTTTTT. Residues: CASSQDRGSVAEKLFF.

The chain recombines TRBV6-5 with TRBJ1-5; maybe TRBD1 (5 bases). The V end was cut by 5 bases, the J end by 3 bases, with 11 bases between. Germline V lookup: CDR1 MNHEY, CDR2 SVGAGI. This CDR3 is 14 amino acids long. The CDR3 loop reads CASSPRQYNQPQHF. The CDR3 DNA follows: TGTGCCAGCAGTCCCAGACAGTACAATCAGCCCCAGCATTTT.

The gene calls are TRBV5-1 and TRBJ2-7, with 7 bases aligning to TRBD1. Germline V gene data show CDR1 as SGHRS and CDR2 as YFSETQ. V gave up 2 bases and J gave up 7 bases; unmatched junction bases: 9. CDR3 size: 14 residues. Written as DNA, the CDR3 is TGCGCCAGCAGCTTACGACAGGGACCAGCAGAGCAGTACTTC. Translated, it gives CASSLRQGPAEQYF.

The gene calls are TRBV7-9 and TRBJ1-5; no clear D gene. The CDR3 sequence is 16 residues long. In germline, CDR1 is SEHNR, CDR2 FQNEAQ (reference sequence). V lost 1 base and J lost 6, with 16 bases in between. DNA of the CDR3: TGTGCCAGCAGCTTAGGAGAAGCGGGAGGAGGTCAGCCCCAGCATTTT. Translated: CASSLGEAGGGQPQHF.